This is a list of T cell receptor beta chains from one sample in a study of cytomegalovirus exposure and HLA in healthy donors. Only in-frame clones appear in the TCRdb table, and some are missing; sequencing was by immunoSEQ multiplex PCR. Among 200,000 to 300,000 clones listed, just under 85% were seen once. Sample: PBMCs. The receptors were gathered from a woman between 40 and 55 years old in good health and CMV-seropositive. CDR3s include the opening cysteine and the closing phenylalanine or tryptophan. The D gene is left open where the match is weak. A row's size may be missing; if present it is once, few, many or a size class.

NA	NA	13	TRBV2	TRBJ1-1	TGTGCCACCTTTCGCGAGGTGGCGACTGAAGCTTTCTTT	CATFREVATEAFF
NA	once	13	TRBV19	TRBJ1-5	TGTGCCAGTAGCCGGGACATCGGTCAGCCCCAGCATTTT	CASSRDIGQPQHF
NA	NA	12	TRBV2	TRBJ1-4	TGTGCCAGCAGTGCAGTTAATGAAAAACTGTTTTTT	CASSAVNEKLFF
NA	NA	11	TRBV11-2	TRBJ2-7	TGTGCCAGCAGCTTTGGGCACGAGCAGTACTTC	CASSFGHEQYF
TRBD1	NA	14	TRBV5-1	TRBJ1-1	TGCGCCAGCAGCCCGGGACAGGAGTTAACTGAAGCTTTCTTT	CASSPGQELTEAFF
NA	few	13	TRBV2	TRBJ1-1	TGTGCCAGCAGTCTGGACAGAAACACTGAAGCTTTCTTT	CASSLDRNTEAFF
TRBD1	NA	16	TRBV7-2	TRBJ2-1	TGTGCCAGCACCTCAAACAGGGGTCCGGCGGTGGATGAGCAGTTCTTC	CASTSNRGPAVDEQFF
NA	NA	15	TRBV27	TRBJ1-5	TGTGCCAGCAGTTTCGCCAGTTTTAGCAATCAGCCCCAGCATTTT	CASSFASFSNQPQHF
NA	NA	15	TRBV28	TRBJ1-4	TGTGCCAGCAGGGCGGCAGGGGCCCGGAATGAAAAACTGTTTTTT	CASRAAGARNEKLFF
TRBD1	NA	13	TRBV6-6	TRBJ1-2	TGTGCCAGCAGACCCCAGGGGGCACACGGCTACACCTTC	CASRPQGAHGYTF
TRBD1	NA	14	TRBV19	TRBJ1-3	TGTGCCAGTATGACAGGGGGCAGCGGAAACACCATATATTTT	CASMTGGSGNTIYF
TRBD2	once	13	TRBV28	TRBJ2-7	TGTGCCAGCAGGGCGGGAGCGGGGGTCGAGCAGTACTTC	CASRAGAGVEQYF
TRBD1	NA	17	TRBV9	TRBJ1-3	TGTGCCAGCAGCGTAGCTTCCCAGGGGGCTTCTGGAAACACCATATATTTT	CASSVASQGASGNTIYF
TRBD2	NA	15	TRBV9	TRBJ2-5	TGTGCCAGCAGCGTAGTTAGCGGGGTTCAAGAGACCCAGTACTTC	CASSVVSGVQETQYF
TRBD1	NA	15	TRBV28	TRBJ1-6	TGTGCCAGCAACTCTCAGGGGGCGAGGAATTCACCCCTCCACTTT	CASNSQGARNSPLHF
NA	NA	17	TRBV7-2	TRBJ2-5	TGTGCCAGCAGCTTAGATGGAGGGGGGGGGAGTCAAGAGACCCAGTACTTC	CASSLDGGGGSQETQYF
NA	NA	13	TRBV7-6	TRBJ2-3	TGTGCCAGCAGCTTTTATAATGAGGATACGCAGTATTTT	CASSFYNEDTQYF
TRBD1	NA	14	TRBV29-1	TRBJ2-7	TGCAGCGTTGAATTGTTGGACAGGGAGTACGAGCAGTACTTC	CSVELLDREYEQYF
NA	few	18	TRBV27	TRBJ2-5	TGTGCCAGCAGTCCCCCATCTTGGGGAGCGCTGATACAAGAGACCCAGTACTTC	CASSPPSWGALIQETQYF
NA	NA	12	TRBV2	TRBJ2-3	TGTGCCAGCAGGTCCGGGGATGATACGCAGTATTTT	CASRSGDDTQYF
NA	NA	14	TRBV6-5	TRBJ1-6	TGTGCCAGCAGCGAGACAGGCTTAAATTCACCCCTCCACTTT	CASSETGLNSPLHF
TRBD2	NA	17	TRBV29-1	TRBJ2-4	TGCAGCGTTGGGCTAGCGGGAGACGGAACTAAAAAAAACATTCAGTACTTC	CSVGLAGDGTKKNIQYF
TRBD2	NA	15	TRBV13	TRBJ2-1	TGTGCCAGCAGCTTCGCTAGCGGGTCCTACAATGAGCAGTTCTTC	CASSFASGSYNEQFF
NA	few	12	TRBV29-1	TRBJ1-1	TGCAGCGTTAGCGGACAGCCTGTGGAAGCTTTCTTT	CSVSGQPVEAFF
NA	NA	16	TRBV30	TRBJ2-4	TGTGCCTGGACTAATGGGCCCCTATATACCAAAAACATTCAGTACTTC	CAWTNGPLYTKNIQYF
TRBD2	NA	13	TRBV5-1	TRBJ2-7	TGCGCCAGCAGCCGGGACTACAACTACGAGCAGTACTTC	CASSRDYNYEQYF
TRBD1	NA	16	TRBV7-9	TRBJ1-4	TGTGCCAGCAGCGCTATCACAGGGGGGACTAATGAAAAACTGTTTTTT	CASSAITGGTNEKLFF
NA	few	14	TRBV5-8	TRBJ2-5	TGTGCCAGCAGCTTGGCCGGGGATGGCGGGACCCAGTACTTC	CASSLAGDGGTQYF
NA	once	13	TRBV9	TRBJ1-2	TGTGCCAGCAGCGTAGAGGATCACTACTCTAGTACCTTC	CASSVEDHYSSTF